The clone carrying this T cell receptor (beta chain) was seen a few times. TCRdb passed the RT-PCR reads through MiXCR, listing each CDR3 protein once. The sample lists about a million distinct CDR3 sequences, about a sixth seen once, with 6% in the top ten. The V and J ends lost 4 bases and 1 base, in that order; junction bases with no gene match: 1. Germline CDR1 SGHRS, CDR2 YFSETQ. The CDR3 is 13 residues long. These data are taken from a study of patients and donors after allogeneic stem cell transplantation. The sample comprised blood, either unsorted or a sorted T cell fraction (not recorded which). This clonotype was sampled from a human donor who was either an allogeneic HSCT recipient or a stem cell or donor lymphocyte infusion donor (not recorded which). It is not recorded whose cells these are; they may come from a transplant donor. This chain links TRBV5-1 with TRBJ2-5; 7 nucleotides agree with TRBD1. This CDR3 reads CASSTGAQETQYF. CDR3 in DNA: TGCGCCAGCAGCACAGGGGCCCAAGAGACCCAGTACTTC.